This T cell receptor beta chain appears in the sequencing data of a study of blood T cells in healthy people across ages. Germline V gene lookup returns CDR1 DFQATT and CDR2 SNEGSKA (reference sequence). With V trimmed by 3 bases and J by 6 bases, 10 bases remained unmatched. This CDR3 comprises 16 residues. This clonotype was detected only once. Next came a second PCR, run for about 6 to 12 cycles, which used a sample-barcoded 5' primer along with a J-beta primer mix. TCRdb recomputed calls from the 5' RACE reads with MiXCR, one row per CDR3 protein. Here the sample spans hundreds of thousands of distinct CDR3 sequences, 40% to 50% being singletons.

Sequenced input: blood. This chain joins TRBV20-1 and TRBJ2-1, with 11 bases identical to TRBD2. The receptor was isolated from a man between 60 and 75 years old in good health. The CDR3 region has the DNA TGCAGTGCTAGTACGGGTAGCGGGGGGGCCGGCAATGAGCAGTTCTTC. Amino acids: CSASTGSGGAGNEQFF.